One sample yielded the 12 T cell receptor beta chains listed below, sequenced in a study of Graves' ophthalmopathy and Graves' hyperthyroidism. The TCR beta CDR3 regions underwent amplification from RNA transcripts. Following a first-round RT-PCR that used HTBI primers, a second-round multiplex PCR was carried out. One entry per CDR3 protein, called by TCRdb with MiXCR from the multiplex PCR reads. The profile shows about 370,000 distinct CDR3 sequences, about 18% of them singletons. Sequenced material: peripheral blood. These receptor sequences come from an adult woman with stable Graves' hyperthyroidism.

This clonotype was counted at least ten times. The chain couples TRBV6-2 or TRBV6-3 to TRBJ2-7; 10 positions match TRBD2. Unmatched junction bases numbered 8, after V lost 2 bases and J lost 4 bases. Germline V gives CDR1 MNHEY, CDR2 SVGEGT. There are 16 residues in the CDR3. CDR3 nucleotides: TGTGCCAGCAGTTACAGTTTGCTAGCGGGAGAATACGAGCAGTACTTC. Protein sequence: CASSYSLLAGEYEQYF.

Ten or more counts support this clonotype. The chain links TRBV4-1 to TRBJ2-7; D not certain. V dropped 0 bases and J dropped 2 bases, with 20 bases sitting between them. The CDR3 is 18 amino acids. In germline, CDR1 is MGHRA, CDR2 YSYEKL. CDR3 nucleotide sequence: TGCGCCAGCAGCCAAGAAACCGTGTTGATGACGGAAACCTACGAGCAGTACTTC. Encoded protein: CASSQETVLMTETYEQYF.

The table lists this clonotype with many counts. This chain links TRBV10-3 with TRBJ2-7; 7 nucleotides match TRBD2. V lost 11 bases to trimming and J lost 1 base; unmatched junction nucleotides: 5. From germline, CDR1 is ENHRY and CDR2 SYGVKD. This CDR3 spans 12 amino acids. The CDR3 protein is CASRGESYEQYF. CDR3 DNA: TGTGCCTCCCGGGGGGAATCCTACGAGCAGTACTTC.

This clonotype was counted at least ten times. In nucleotides, the CDR3 is TGCAGTGCTAGGCCGAGTCAAAATAGCAATCAGCCCCAGCATTTT. Its translation is CSARPSQNSNQPQHF. The chain links TRBV20-1 to TRBJ1-5; D is ambiguous. CDR3 size: 15 residues. Trimming took off 3 bases at V and 0 bases at J, with 12 bases between the two ends. Per germline, CDR1 DFQATT and CDR2 SNEGSKA (reference sequence).

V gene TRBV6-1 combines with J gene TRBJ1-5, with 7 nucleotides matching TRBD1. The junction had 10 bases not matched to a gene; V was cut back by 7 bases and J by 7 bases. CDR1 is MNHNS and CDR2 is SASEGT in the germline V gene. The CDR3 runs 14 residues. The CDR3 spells CASILRGSGQPQHF. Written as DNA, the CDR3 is TGTGCCAGCATCCTCAGGGGGAGTGGACAGCCCCAGCATTTT.

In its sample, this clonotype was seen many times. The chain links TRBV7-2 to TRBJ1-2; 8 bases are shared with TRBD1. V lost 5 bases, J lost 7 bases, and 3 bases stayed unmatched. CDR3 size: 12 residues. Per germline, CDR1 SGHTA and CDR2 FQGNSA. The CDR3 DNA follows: TGTGCCAGCAGCGCAGGGGGCGGTGGCTACACCTTC. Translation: CASSAGGGGYTF.

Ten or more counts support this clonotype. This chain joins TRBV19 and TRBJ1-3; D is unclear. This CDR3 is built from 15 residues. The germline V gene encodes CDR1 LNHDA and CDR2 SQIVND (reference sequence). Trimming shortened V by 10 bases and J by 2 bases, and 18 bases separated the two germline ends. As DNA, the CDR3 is TGTGCCACTTCCACCCGGAGGTTCCCTGGAAACACCATATATTTT. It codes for CATSTRRFPGNTIYF.

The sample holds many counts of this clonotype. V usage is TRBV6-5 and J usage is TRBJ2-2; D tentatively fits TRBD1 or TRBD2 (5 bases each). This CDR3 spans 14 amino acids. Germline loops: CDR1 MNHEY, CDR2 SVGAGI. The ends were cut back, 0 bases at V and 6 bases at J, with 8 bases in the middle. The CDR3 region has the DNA TGTGCCAGCAGTTACTCGGGGGACCCCGGGGAGCTGTTTTTT. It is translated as CASSYSGDPGELFF.

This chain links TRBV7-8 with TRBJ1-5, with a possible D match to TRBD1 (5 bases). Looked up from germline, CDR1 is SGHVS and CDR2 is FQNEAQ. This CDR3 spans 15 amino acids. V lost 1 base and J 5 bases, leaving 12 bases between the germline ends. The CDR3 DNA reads TGTGCCAGCAGCTTAGGGGGGTGGCGGTATCAGCCCCAGCATTTT. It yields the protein CASSLGGWRYQPQHF.

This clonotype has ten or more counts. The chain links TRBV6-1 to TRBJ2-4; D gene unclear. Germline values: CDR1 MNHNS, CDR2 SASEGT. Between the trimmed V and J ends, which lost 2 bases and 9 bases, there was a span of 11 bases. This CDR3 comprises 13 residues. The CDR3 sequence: CASSERFNGIQYF. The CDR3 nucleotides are TGTGCCAGCAGTGAAAGGTTTAACGGCATTCAGTACTTC.

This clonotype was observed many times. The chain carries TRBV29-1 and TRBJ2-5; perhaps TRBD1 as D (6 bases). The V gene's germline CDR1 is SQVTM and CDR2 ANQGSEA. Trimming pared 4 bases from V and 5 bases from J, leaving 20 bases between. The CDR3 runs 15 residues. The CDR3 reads CSVGRNRDLRETQYF. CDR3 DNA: TGCAGCGTTGGCAGAAACAGGGACCTTAGGGAGACCCAGTACTTC.

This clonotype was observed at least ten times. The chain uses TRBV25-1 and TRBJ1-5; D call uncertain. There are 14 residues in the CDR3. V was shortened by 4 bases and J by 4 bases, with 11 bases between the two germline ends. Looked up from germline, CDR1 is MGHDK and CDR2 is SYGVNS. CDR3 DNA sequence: TGTGCCAGCAGTGTGCCCGGGAGTAATCAGCCCCAGCATTTT. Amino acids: CASSVPGSNQPQHF.